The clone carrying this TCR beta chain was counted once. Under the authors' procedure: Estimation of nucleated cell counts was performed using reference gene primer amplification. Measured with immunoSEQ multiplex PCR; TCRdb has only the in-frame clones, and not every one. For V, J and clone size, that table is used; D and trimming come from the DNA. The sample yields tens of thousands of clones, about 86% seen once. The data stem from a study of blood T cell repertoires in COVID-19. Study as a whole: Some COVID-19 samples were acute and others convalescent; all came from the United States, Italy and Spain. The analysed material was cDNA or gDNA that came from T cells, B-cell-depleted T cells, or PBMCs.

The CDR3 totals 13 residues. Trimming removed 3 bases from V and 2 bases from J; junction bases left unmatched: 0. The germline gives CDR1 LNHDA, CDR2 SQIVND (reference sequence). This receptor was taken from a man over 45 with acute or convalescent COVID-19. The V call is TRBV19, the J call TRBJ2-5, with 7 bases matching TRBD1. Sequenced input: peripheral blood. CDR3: CASSMDRQETQYF. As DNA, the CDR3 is TGTGCCAGTAGTATGGACAGGCAAGAGACCCAGTACTTC.